These 23 T cell receptor beta chains came from one sample sequenced in a study of T-cell memory formation after mild COVID-19. TCRdb redid the calling of the 5' RACE reads with MiXCR, one entry per CDR3 protein. The profile shows roughly 620,000 distinct CDR3 sequences, over 15% of them singletons. The sample taken for sequencing was PBMCs or a T cell subset sorted from them (not recorded which). The source of these receptors is an adult woman who had mild COVID-19 (a few samples of this study predate the infection). Cell type and time point are not known.

V and J are TRBV3-1 and TRBJ2-1; 8 bases agree with TRBD2. Germline lookup yields CDR1 LGHDT and CDR2 YNNKEL (reference sequence). The V and J ends lost 1 base and 6 bases, in that order; junction bases with no gene match: 17. This CDR3 is built from 19 residues. The CDR3 reads CASSQVYPSREGRVNEQFF. CDR3 nucleotide sequence: TGTGCCAGCAGCCAAGTCTACCCTTCACGGGAGGGCCGAGTCAATGAGCAGTTCTTC.

The CDR3 region has the DNA TGCAGTGCCCCCCCGACTACTAGCGGAGGAGAGACCCAGTACTTC. Residues: CSAPPTTSGGETQYF. The chain uses TRBV20-1 and TRBJ2-5; 8 bases agree with TRBD2. The CDR3 extends over 15 amino acids. Germline V lookup: CDR1 DFQATT, CDR2 SNEGSKA (reference sequence). V was pared by 6 bases and J by 4 bases, with 13 bases of the junction left unmatched.

Only a few counts were recorded for this clonotype. The chain combines TRBV5-1 with TRBJ1-2; D remains unclear. Trimming pared 2 bases from V and 3 bases from J, leaving 5 bases between. CDR1 is SGHRS and CDR2 is YFSETQ in the germline V gene. The CDR3 spans 12 residues. The CDR3 DNA reads TGCGCCAGCAGCTTCAGTGACTATGGCTACACCTTC. The encoded protein is CASSFSDYGYTF.

This clonotype has more than one count but fewer than ten. This chain connects TRBV3-1 to TRBJ2-2, with 9 bases aligning to TRBD2. The ends lost 1 base at V and 6 bases at J; junction bases unmatched: 6. Germline V gives CDR1 LGHDT, CDR2 YNNKEL (reference sequence). The length of the CDR3 is 16 residues. CDR3 coding DNA: TGTGCCAGCAGCCAAGTCGGACTAGCGTCTCCCGGGGAGCTGTTTTTT. Its translation is CASSQVGLASPGELFF.

This clonotype was seen only a few times. The chain combines TRBV12-3 or TRBV12-4 with TRBJ1-2; 7 bases match TRBD1. The ends lost 2 bases at V and 7 bases at J; junction bases unmatched: 10. This CDR3 comprises 15 residues. CDR3 residues: CASSLIFGAGGGYTF. In DNA, the CDR3 is TGTGCCAGCAGTTTAATCTTCGGGGCAGGGGGTGGCTACACCTTC.

Written as DNA, the CDR3 is TGTGCCAGTACCAGGACAGGTACCACAGATACGCAGTATTTT. Amino acids: CASTRTGTTDTQYF. The genes are TRBV19 and TRBJ2-3; the match to TRBD1 covers 7 bases. Trimming cost V 7 bases and J 2 bases; bases outside gene matches: 6. CDR1 is LNHDA, CDR2 SQIVND, per germline (reference sequence). CDR3 length: 14 amino acids.

This clonotype appeared a few times. The V gene is TRBV20-1, the J gene TRBJ2-3, with TRBD2 matching over 9 bases. The V and J ends lost 5 bases and 3 bases, in that order; junction bases with no gene match: 15. Looked up from germline, CDR1 is DFQATT and CDR2 is SNEGSKA (reference sequence). The CDR3 sequence is 17 residues long. In nucleotides, the CDR3 is TGCAGTGCTCCCCTTAGCGGGGGTAATGCAGGGACAGATACGCAGTATTTT. Protein sequence: CSAPLSGGNAGTDTQYF.

This clonotype was seen a few times. This chain connects TRBV4-1 to TRBJ2-1; TRBD1 or TRBD2 may be the D gene (5 bases each). Germline assignment: CDR1 MGHRA and CDR2 YSYEKL. Between the trimmed V and J ends, which lost 2 bases and 4 bases, there was a span of 12 bases. This CDR3 is 15 amino acids long. This chain's CDR3 is CASSQPGPIYNEQFF. CDR3 DNA sequence: TGCGCCAGCAGCCAACCGGGACCCATATACAATGAGCAGTTCTTC.

This chain connects TRBV12-3 or TRBV12-4 to TRBJ2-1; 7 bases line up with TRBD1. Trimming took 2 bases from V and 10 from J; bases not matched to a gene: 2. The CDR3 loop spans 12 amino acids. CDR3: CASSLTGEEQFF. The CDR3 nucleotides read TGTGCCAGCAGTTTAACAGGGGAAGAGCAGTTCTTC.

This clonotype was observed a handful of times. The V call is TRBV15, the J call TRBJ2-3; no reliable D call. There are 17 residues in the CDR3. CDR1 and CDR2 (germline): LNHNV, YYDKDF (reference sequence). Between the trimmed V and J ends, which lost 0 bases and 3 bases, there was a span of 16 bases. CDR3 coding DNA: TGTGCCACCAGCAGAGAGGTGAACAATGTGGGTACAGATACGCAGTATTTT. Translation: CATSREVNNVGTDTQYF.

The V and J genes are TRBV30 and TRBJ2-2, with D uncertain. The CDR3 runs to 14 residues. Per germline, CDR1 GTSNPN and CDR2 SVGIG (reference sequence). V was shortened by 1 base and J by 0 bases, with 6 bases between the two germline ends. CDR3 amino acids: CAWSADTNTGELFF. The CDR3 DNA follows: TGTGCCTGGAGTGCGGATACGAACACCGGGGAGCTGTTTTTT.

This clonotype was observed at least ten times. The rearrangement links TRBV20-1 to TRBJ2-3; no firm D call. Germline V gene lookup returns CDR1 DFQATT and CDR2 SNEGSKA (reference sequence). The CDR3 covers 14 residues. The V and J ends lost 1 base and 1 base respectively, with 9 bases between them. CDR3 sequence reads: CSARAQPGTDTQYF. CDR3 nucleotides: TGCAGTGCTAGAGCCCAGCCGGGCACAGATACGCAGTATTTT.

The rearrangement uses TRBV9 and TRBJ2-7; 7 bases match TRBD1. Unmatched junction bases numbered 5, after V lost 3 bases and J lost 2 bases. The CDR3 loop spans 14 amino acids. Per germline, CDR1 SGDLS and CDR2 YYNGEE. CDR3 protein: CASSGQGFPYEQYF. The CDR3 bases are TGTGCCAGCAGCGGACAGGGTTTCCCCTACGAGCAGTACTTC.

This clonotype was seen a few times. The rearrangement joins TRBV7-9 to TRBJ2-7; weak D call: TRBD1 (8 bases). Between the trimmed V and J ends, which lost 6 bases and 2 bases, there was a span of 26 bases. This CDR3 contains 18 residues. Germline V CDR1 and CDR2: SEHNR, FQNEAQ (reference sequence). Written as DNA, the CDR3 is TGTGCCAGCAGGTCTAGGGGGGGAGGACAGGGAAACGCCTACGAGCAGTACTTC. Translated, it gives CASRSRGGGQGNAYEQYF.

The chain is built from TRBV6-2 or TRBV6-3 and TRBJ2-7; D unresolved. The CDR3 is 16 residues long. Germline V gives CDR1 MNHEY, CDR2 SVGEGT. V gave up 6 bases and J gave up 3 bases, with 21 bases separating them. The CDR3 spells CASSSPDAGWNYEQYF. CDR3 sequence (DNA): TGTGCCAGCAGCTCCCCGGATGCCGGGTGGAACTACGAGCAGTACTTC.

This clonotype was picked up a small number of times. The chain joins TRBV7-2 to TRBJ2-2; weak D call: TRBD2 (5 bases). The CDR3 runs to 16 residues. Between the trimmed V and J ends, which lost 5 bases and 5 bases, there was a span of 18 bases. Germline assignment: CDR1 SGHTA and CDR2 FQGNSA. The CDR3 reads CASSPGSAAITGELFF. The CDR3 DNA is TGTGCCAGCAGCCCGGGCTCAGCGGCAATAACCGGGGAGCTGTTTTTT.

This clonotype was counted only a few times. This chain joins TRBV24-1 and TRBJ2-5; 11 bases match TRBD2. Germline V gives CDR1 KGHDR, CDR2 SFDVKD. The junction had 8 bases not matched to a gene; V was cut back by 4 bases and J by 2 bases. The CDR3 contains 17 residues. CDR3 in amino acids: CATSDPLAGALQETQYF. CDR3 DNA sequence: TGTGCCACCAGTGACCCACTAGCGGGGGCGTTACAAGAGACCCAGTACTTC.

This clonotype was seen more than once but under ten times. The chain uses TRBV6-5 and TRBJ2-2; TRBD1 might be the D (6 bases). Trimming cost V 0 bases and J 4 bases, with 15 bases left between them. This CDR3 contains 17 residues. CDR1 and CDR2 from the germline V gene are MNHEY and SVGAGI. CDR3 nucleotides: TGTGCCAGCAGTTACTCCCGGGACACCCAAAGCACCGGGGAGCTGTTTTTT. It codes for CASSYSRDTQSTGELFF.

This chain uses TRBV18 with TRBJ2-3; D is undetermined. V lost 3 bases and J 4 bases, leaving 8 bases between the germline ends. Germline V gene data show CDR1 as KGHSH and CDR2 as LQKENI. CDR3 length equals 13 residues. The CDR3 DNA follows: TGTGCCAGCTCACCGACGCTGGCAGATACGCAGTATTTT. The encoded protein is CASSPTLADTQYF.

In this sample, this clonotype turned up a few times. The rearrangement links TRBV6-6 to TRBJ2-7, with 8 bases that match TRBD2. This CDR3 has 15 amino acids. After removal of 2 bases from V and 3 bases from J, the junction contained 6 bases not matched to a gene. Per germline, CDR1 MNHNY and CDR2 SVGAGI (reference sequence). CDR3 DNA sequence: TGTGCCAGCAGTTACGCCCTAGCGGGCAACTACGAGCAGTACTTC. This encodes CASSYALAGNYEQYF.

This clonotype was observed at least ten times. In nucleotides, the CDR3 is TGTGCCAGCAACAGCGGGAGCACGACCGGGGAGCTGTTTTTT. Its protein is CASNSGSTTGELFF. The rearrangement uses TRBV6-2 or TRBV6-3 and TRBJ2-2, with 8 bases lining up with TRBD2. The length of the CDR3 is 14 residues. The germline gives CDR1 MNHEY, CDR2 SVGEGT. The ends lost 7 bases at V and 5 bases at J; junction bases unmatched: 6.

This clonotype was observed a few times. J is TRBJ2-4 and V is TRBV28; 12 bases match TRBD2. The germline V gene has CDR1 MDHEN and CDR2 SYDVKM. Trimming cost V 4 bases and J 6 bases; bases outside gene matches: 4. This CDR3 comprises 15 residues. CDR3 loop: CASSSLAGGTNIQYF. The CDR3 DNA reads as TGTGCCAGCAGTTCGCTAGCGGGAGGGACAAACATTCAGTACTTC.

In this sample, this clonotype turned up many times. This rearrangement joins TRBV7-2 to TRBJ2-1, with D unclear. CDR1 and CDR2 from the germline V gene are SGHTA and FQGNSA. This CDR3 contains 14 residues. V lost 3 bases, J lost 1 base, and 7 bases lay in between. CDR3 protein: CASSLDGSYNEQFF. In DNA, the CDR3 is TGTGCCAGCAGCTTGGACGGTTCCTACAATGAGCAGTTCTTC. The full variable domain, its missing parts supplied by reference TRBV7-2 and TRBJ2-1, is GAGVSQSPSNKVTEKGKDVELRCDPISGHTALYWYRQSLGQGLEFLIYFQGNSAPDKSGLPSDRFSAERTGGSVSTLTIQRTQQEDSAVYLCASSLDGSYNEQFFGPGTRLTVL.